These T cell receptor beta chains were read from a single sample in a study of Tregs in tolerant kidney transplant recipients. The table came from immunoSEQ multiplex PCR; TCRdb's copy has only in-frame clones and leaves some out. The table lists about 83,000 clones, approximately 98% of them singletons. The input for sequencing was CD4+ T cells from blood, taken before the transplant. These receptors were obtained from a human donor who received a combined kidney and bone marrow transplant. Each CDR3 is given with its conserved first and last residue. Each record gives: J gene, clone size, V gene, D gene, CDR3 DNA, CDR3 protein. The D gene is left open where the match is weak. Expanded clones get a size class; other rows say once, few or many, or leave the size out.

>TRBJ2-3|NA|TRBV19|NA
TGTGCCAGTAGTACGGTTCATAAGACAGATACGCAGTATTTT
CASSTVHKTDTQYF
>TRBJ1-3|NA|TRBV10-3|NA
TGTGCCTCAAATCGGGATAAACCTGCTGGAAACACCATATATTTT
CASNRDKPAGNTIYF
>TRBJ2-3|NA|TRBV7-3|NA
TGTGCCAGCAGCTTGGGTTTGGGTGGGAGGGGGACAGATACGCAGTATTTT
CASSLGLGGRGTDTQYF
>TRBJ2-1|NA|TRBV20-1|NA
TGCAGTGCTAGAGAGAGGGTGATGGAGTTCTTC
CSARERVMEFF
>TRBJ2-1|once|TRBV5-1|TRBD2
TGCGCCAGCAGCTTGGTTGGGGAGGGAATCAATGAGCAGTTCTTC
CASSLVGEGINEQFF
>TRBJ2-2|NA|TRBV7-3|NA
TGTGCCAGCAGCTTAGGCGGCACCGGGGAGCTGTTTTTT
CASSLGGTGELFF
>TRBJ2-5|once|TRBV27|TRBD1
TGTGCCAGCAGTCCGAGGACAGGGTCTGGACTTCAGTACTTC
CASSPRTGSGLQYF
>TRBJ1-3|NA|TRBV5-1|NA
TGCGCCAGCAGCCGCCGCCTTGGCCAGGGCCTAAACACCATATATTTT
CASSRRLGQGLNTIYF
>TRBJ1-5|NA|TRBV21-1|NA
TGTGCCAGCAGCAAATGCCGAGGACAGGGGGCAGGCAATCAGCCCCAGCATTTT
CASSKCRGQGAGNQPQHF
>TRBJ2-2|NA|TRBV27|NA
TGTGCCAGCAGTTCGACAGGATTTAACACCGGGGAGCTGTTTTTT
CASSSTGFNTGELFF
>TRBJ2-3|NA|TRBV11-3|TRBD2
TGTGCCAGCAGCCCCGGGGGGGTCGTGAATGCAGATACGCAGTATTTT
CASSPGGVVNADTQYF
>TRBJ2-5|NA|TRBV28|TRBD2
TGTGCCAGCAGACTACCTCTAGCGGGGGTTGAGACCCAGTACTTC
CASRLPLAGVETQYF
>TRBJ2-1|NA|TRBV7-3|NA
TGTGCCAGCAGCCAGGGGACGGGAGGAGGGGAGTGGAATGAGCAGTTCTTC
CASSQGTGGGEWNEQFF
>TRBJ1-6|NA|TRBV6-1|NA
TGTGCCAGCAGTGAAGGGCGGGACTCACCCCTCCACTTT
CASSEGRDSPLHF
>TRBJ2-5|NA|TRBV11-2|TRBD1
TGTGCCAGCAGCCTGGACAGGGTCCAAGAGACCCAGTACTTC
CASSLDRVQETQYF
>TRBJ1-2|once|TRBV7-9|TRBD1
TGTGCCAGCAGCTCAGGACAGGGTAACAACTATGGCTACACCTTC
CASSSGQGNNYGYTF
>TRBJ1-1|NA|TRBV12-5|NA
TGTGCTAGTGGTTCCGGGTACATGAACACTGAAGCTTTCTTT
CASGSGYMNTEAFF
>TRBJ2-2|NA|TRBV7-9|NA
TGTGCCAGCAGCCGACAAAACACCGGGGAGCTGTTTTTT
CASSRQNTGELFF
>TRBJ2-2|NA|TRBV14|NA
TGTGCCAGCAGCCCCTCCCCCAGGGTTAGCACCGGGGAGCTGTTTTTT
CASSPSPRVSTGELFF
>TRBJ2-3|NA|TRBV7-3|TRBD1
TGTGCCAGCAGCTTAGGGACAGGGGCGGAATTTACTAGCACAGATACGCAGTATTTT
CASSLGTGAEFTSTDTQYF
>TRBJ2-2|NA|TRBV18|NA
TGTGCCAGCTCACCGACTGGGACCGGGGAGCTGTTTTTT
CASSPTGTGELFF
>TRBJ2-2|NA|TRBV7-3|TRBD1
TGTGCCAGCAGCCCGGGACAGGGGCACACCGGGGAGCTGTTTTTT
CASSPGQGHTGELFF
>TRBJ2-5|NA|TRBV2|NA
TGTGCCAGCAGTGAGCAGGGCGTATGGGCGACCCAGTACTTC
CASSEQGVWATQYF
>TRBJ2-5|NA|TRBV5-6|NA
TGTGCCAGCAGCCGCCAAGAGACCCAGTACTTC
CASSRQETQYF
>TRBJ2-1|NA|TRBV12-2|NA
TGTGCAAGTCGCTTAGTACTAGCTCACAATGAGCAGTTCTTC
CASRLVLAHNEQFF
>TRBJ1-3|NA|TRBV5-1|TRBD1
TGCGCCAGCAGCCACCGGGACAGAGTCTCTCGCTCTGGAAACACCATATATTTT
CASSHRDRVSRSGNTIYF